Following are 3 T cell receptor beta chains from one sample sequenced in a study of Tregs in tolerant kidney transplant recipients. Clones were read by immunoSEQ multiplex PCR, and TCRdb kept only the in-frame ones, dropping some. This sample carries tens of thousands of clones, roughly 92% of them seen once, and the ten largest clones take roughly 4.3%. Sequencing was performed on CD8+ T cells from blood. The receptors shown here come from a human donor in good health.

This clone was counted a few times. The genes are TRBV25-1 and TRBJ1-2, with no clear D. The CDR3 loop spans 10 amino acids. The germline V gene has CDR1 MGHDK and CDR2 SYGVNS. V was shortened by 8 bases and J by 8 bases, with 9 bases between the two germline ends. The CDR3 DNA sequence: TGTGCCAGCGGGGAAGGGGGCTACACCTTC. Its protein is CASGEGGYTF.

CDR3 in DNA: TGTGCCAGCAGCTTATATGCAGGGGAGTTAACTTTCTTT. It specifies CASSLYAGELTFF. The chain links TRBV7-3 to TRBJ1-1; possible D gene TRBD1, 6 bases. Germline CDR1 reads SGHTA; CDR2 reads FQGTGA. This CDR3 spans 13 amino acids. Trimming removed 2 bases at V and 12 bases at J, with 16 bases between. Together with reference TRBV7-3 and TRBJ1-1, the CDR3 gives the full variable domain: GAGVSQTPSNKVTEKGKYVELRCDPISGHTALYWYRQSLGQGPEFLIYFQGTGAADDSGLPNDRFFAVRPEGSVSTLKIQRTERGDSAVYLCASSLYAGELTFFGQGTRLTVV.

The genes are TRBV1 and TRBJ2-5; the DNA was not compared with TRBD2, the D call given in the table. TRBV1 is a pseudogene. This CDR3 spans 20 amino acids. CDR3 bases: TGCACCAGCAGCCAAGAGTGTCTCAGCGGGATTTCCCCGGGGGAAGAGACCCAGTACTTC. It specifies CTSSQECLSGISPGEETQYF.